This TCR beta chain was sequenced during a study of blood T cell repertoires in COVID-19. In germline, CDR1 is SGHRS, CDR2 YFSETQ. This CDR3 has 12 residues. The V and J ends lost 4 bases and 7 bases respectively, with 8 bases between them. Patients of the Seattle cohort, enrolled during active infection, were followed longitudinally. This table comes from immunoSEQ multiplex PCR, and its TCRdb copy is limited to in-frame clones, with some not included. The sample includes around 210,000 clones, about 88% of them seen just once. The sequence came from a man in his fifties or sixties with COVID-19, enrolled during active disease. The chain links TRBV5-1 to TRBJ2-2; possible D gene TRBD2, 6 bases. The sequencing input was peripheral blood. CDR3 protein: CASSDGGGELFF. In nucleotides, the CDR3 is TGCGCCAGCAGCGACGGGGGCGGGGAGCTGTTTTTT.